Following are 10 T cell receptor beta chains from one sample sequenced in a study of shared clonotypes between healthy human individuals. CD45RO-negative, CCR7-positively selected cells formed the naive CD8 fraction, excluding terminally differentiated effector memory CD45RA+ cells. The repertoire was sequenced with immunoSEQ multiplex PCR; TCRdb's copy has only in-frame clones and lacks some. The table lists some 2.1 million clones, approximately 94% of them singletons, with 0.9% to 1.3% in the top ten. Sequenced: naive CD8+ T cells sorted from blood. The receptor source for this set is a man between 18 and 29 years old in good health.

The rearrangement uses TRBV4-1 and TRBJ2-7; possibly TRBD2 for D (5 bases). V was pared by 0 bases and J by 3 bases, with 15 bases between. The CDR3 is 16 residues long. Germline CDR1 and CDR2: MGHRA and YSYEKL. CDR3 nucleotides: TGCGCCAGCAGCCAAGAGACGGACTCCCGTATCTACGAGCAGTACTTC. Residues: CASSQETDSRIYEQYF.

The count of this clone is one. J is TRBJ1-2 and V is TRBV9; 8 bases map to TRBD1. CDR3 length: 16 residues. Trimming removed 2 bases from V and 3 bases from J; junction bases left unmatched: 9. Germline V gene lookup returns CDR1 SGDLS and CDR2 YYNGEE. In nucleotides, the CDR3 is TGTGCCAGCAGCGTCCGAATGGACAGGGCCGACTATGGCTACACCTTC. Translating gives CASSVRMDRADYGYTF.

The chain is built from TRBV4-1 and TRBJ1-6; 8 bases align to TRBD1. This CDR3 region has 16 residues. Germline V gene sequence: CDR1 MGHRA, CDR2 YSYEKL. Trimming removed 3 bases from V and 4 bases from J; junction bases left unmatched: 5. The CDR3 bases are TGCGCCAGCAGCCAGCAGGGACAGGTTTATAATTCACCCCTCCACTTT. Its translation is CASSQQGQVYNSPLHF.

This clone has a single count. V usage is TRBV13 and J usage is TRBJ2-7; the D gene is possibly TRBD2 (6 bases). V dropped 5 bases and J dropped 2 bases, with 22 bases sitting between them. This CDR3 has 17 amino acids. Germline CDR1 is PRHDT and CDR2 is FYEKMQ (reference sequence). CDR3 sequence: CASSPRPGWGGTYEQYF. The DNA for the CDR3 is TGTGCCAGCAGCCCACGCCCGGGCTGGGGCGGGACCTACGAGCAGTACTTC.

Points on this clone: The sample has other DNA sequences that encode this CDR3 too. The CDR3 region is CASSLGRSSYEQYF. The DNA for the CDR3 is TGTGCCAGCAGTTTGGGCAGATCCTCCTACGAGCAGTACTTC. The chain has TRBV28 and TRBJ2-7, with D unclear. CDR3 length: 14 residues. The germline V and J ends were trimmed by 3 bases and 0 bases, with 9 bases remaining between them. Germline V gene sequence: CDR1 MDHEN, CDR2 SYDVKM.

CDR3 sequence (DNA): TGTGCCAGCAGCTTGTGGGGGGTCCACGAGCAGTTCTTC. Translation gives CASSLWGVHEQFF. The V and J genes are TRBV5-8 and TRBJ2-1, with a tentative D call TRBD2 (6 bases). The V and J ends lost 1 base and 10 bases respectively, with 12 bases between them. CDR1 is SGHTS, CDR2 YDEGEE, per germline. The CDR3 consists of 13 residues.

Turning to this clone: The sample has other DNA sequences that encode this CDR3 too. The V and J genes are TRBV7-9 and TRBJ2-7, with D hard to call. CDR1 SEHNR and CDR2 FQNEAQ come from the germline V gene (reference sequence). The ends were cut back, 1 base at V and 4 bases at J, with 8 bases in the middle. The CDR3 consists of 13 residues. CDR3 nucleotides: TGTGCCAGCAGCTTAGGTGGGGTTTACGAGCAGTACTTC. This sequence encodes CASSLGGVYEQYF.

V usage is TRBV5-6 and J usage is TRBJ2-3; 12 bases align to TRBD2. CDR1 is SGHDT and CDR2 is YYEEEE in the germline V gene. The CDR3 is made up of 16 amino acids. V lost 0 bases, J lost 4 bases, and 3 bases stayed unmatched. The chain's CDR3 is CASSLATSGSPDTQYF. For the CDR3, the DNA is TGTGCCAGCAGCTTGGCGACTAGCGGGAGCCCAGATACGCAGTATTTT.

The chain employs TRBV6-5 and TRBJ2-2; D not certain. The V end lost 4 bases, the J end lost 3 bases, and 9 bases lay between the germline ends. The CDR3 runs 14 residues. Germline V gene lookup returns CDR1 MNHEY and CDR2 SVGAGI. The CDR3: CASSFKPYTGELFF. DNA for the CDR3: TGTGCCAGCAGTTTTAAGCCCTACACCGGGGAGCTGTTTTTT.

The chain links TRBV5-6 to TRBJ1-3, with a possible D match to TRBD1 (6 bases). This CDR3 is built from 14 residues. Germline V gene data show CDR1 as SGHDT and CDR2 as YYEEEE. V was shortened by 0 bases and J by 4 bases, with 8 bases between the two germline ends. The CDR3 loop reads CASSLATGGNTIYF. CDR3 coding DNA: TGTGCCAGCAGCTTGGCCACAGGGGGAAACACCATATATTTT.